This passage covers 20 T cell receptor beta chains from one sample sequenced in a study of vaccination and CD4 T cells after COVID-19. Stated treatment: roughly 10-day PBMC culture with coronavirus spike peptide pools or control peptides (ViraFEST assay). Once obtained from cultured CD4+ T cells, the DNA was sequenced using the Oncomine TCR Beta short-read assay. Each CDR3 protein is one row after TCRdb ran MiXCR on the PCR reads. The sample has approximately 12,000 distinct CDR3 sequences; approximately 55% are singletons. These receptors' antigens are unknown. Sequencing was performed on CD4+ T cells from blood, cultured in vitro. These receptors were taken from a human donor who had recovered from COVID-19.

The chain couples TRBV6-1 to TRBJ1-2; TRBD1 is a possible D gene (5 bases). Per the germline V gene, CDR1 is MNHNS and CDR2 is SASEGT. With 7 bases removed from V and 6 bases from J, the gap between germline ends came to 18 bases. The CDR3 is 14 amino acids. CDR3 nucleotide sequence: TGTGCCAGCACCCTCGGAGGGACGGATCATGGCTACACCTTC. This encodes CASTLGGTDHGYTF.

In this sample, this clonotype turned up a few times. The chain joins TRBV20-1 to TRBJ1-5; 8 bases map to TRBD1. Germline loops: CDR1 DFQATT, CDR2 SNEGSKA (reference sequence). V was clipped by 4 bases and J by 7 bases; unmatched bases: 9. CDR3 length: 14 amino acids. CDR3 sequence (DNA): TGCAGTGCTAAGCCGGGGACAGGTAGGCAGCCCCAGCATTTT. Amino acid sequence: CSAKPGTGRQPQHF.

This clonotype was seen more than once but under ten times. The V and J genes are TRBV6-5 and TRBJ1-1, with D perhaps matching TRBD1 (5 bases). V lost 2 bases and J 3 bases, leaving 16 bases between the germline ends. This CDR3 contains 16 residues. Per the germline V gene, CDR1 is MNHEY and CDR2 is SVGAGI. The CDR3 here is CASSYGTAGLYTEAFF. CDR3 bases: TGTGCCAGCAGTTACGGCACAGCAGGGTTGTACACTGAAGCTTTCTTT.

The chain has TRBV4-1 and TRBJ1-2; D possibly corresponds to TRBD1 (5 bases). The CDR3 consists of 16 residues. The V gene lost 4 bases and the J gene lost 4 bases, with 19 bases spanning the gap. CDR1 and CDR2 (germline): MGHRA, YSYEKL. The CDR3 DNA reads TGCGCCAGCAGCCCCCCGGGACGCCAAACCTTCTATGGCTACACCTTC. Its translation: CASSPPGRQTFYGYTF.

The rearrangement links TRBV19 to TRBJ1-5, with 7 bases identical to TRBD1. V shed 5 bases and J 4 bases; nucleotides not matched to a gene: 11. Germline V CDR1 and CDR2: LNHDA, SQIVND (reference sequence). CDR3 length: 16 amino acids. The CDR3 bases are TGTGCCAGTAGTTCACGGGCGGGACAGAGTAATCAGCCCCAGCATTTT. Encoded protein: CASSSRAGQSNQPQHF.

The V gene is TRBV12-3 or TRBV12-4, the J gene TRBJ1-2; 9 nucleotides match TRBD1. Trimming took 3 bases from V and 10 from J; bases not matched to a gene: 6. This CDR3 has 13 amino acids. Written as DNA, the CDR3 is TGTGCCAGCAGTTTTTTGGGACAGGGAAACTACACCTTC. This gives the protein CASSFLGQGNYTF.

The CDR3, as DNA: TGTGCCAGTAGTAGGTGGGGGCGCGGAAACACCATATATTTT. This translates into CASSRWGRGNTIYF. V and J are TRBV19 and TRBJ1-3; a weak D match, TRBD1 (6 bases). V was trimmed by 4 bases and J by 4 bases, leaving 11 bases between them. Germline CDR1 LNHDA, CDR2 SQIVND (reference sequence). This CDR3 is built from 14 residues.

This clonotype was counted between two and nine times. This chain uses TRBV6-1 with TRBJ1-6, with D perhaps TRBD1 (5 bases). Trimming left V 8 bases short and J 0 bases short, with 8 bases between. The germline V gene encodes CDR1 MNHNS and CDR2 SASEGT. The CDR3 is 14 residues long. CDR3 coding DNA: TGTGCCAGCGCGGGACGCTCCTATAATTCACCCCTCCACTTT. Translating it yields CASAGRSYNSPLHF.

This chain uses TRBV7-2 with TRBJ2-2; 7 bases line up with TRBD1. Trimming at V came to 1 base and at J to 4 bases, leaving 6 bases not matched to a gene. CDR1 is SGHTA and CDR2 is FQGNSA in the germline V gene. The CDR3 length is 16 residues. The CDR3 DNA is TGTGCCAGCAGCTTAGTGGGGACAGTGATCACCGGGGAGCTGTTTTTT. The encoded protein is CASSLVGTVITGELFF.

This clonotype appeared a few times. V and J are TRBV20-1 and TRBJ1-2, with D possibly being TRBD1 (6 bases). V was shortened by 3 bases and J by 4 bases, with 9 bases between the two germline ends. CDR3 length: 12 amino acids. Germline V gene lookup returns CDR1 DFQATT and CDR2 SNEGSKA (reference sequence). CDR3 sequence reads: CSASRGGYGYTF. The CDR3 DNA reads TGCAGTGCTAGCAGGGGAGGCTATGGCTACACCTTC.

This clonotype has more than one count but fewer than ten. V usage is TRBV2 and J usage is TRBJ2-5; 10 bases line up with TRBD2. V shed 6 bases and J 5 bases; nucleotides not matched to a gene: 3. Germline V CDR1 and CDR2: SNHLY, FYNNEI. The CDR3 loop spans 13 amino acids. CDR3 region: CASSASGGETQYF. CDR3 nucleotide sequence: TGTGCCAGCAGCGCTAGCGGGGGTGAGACCCAGTACTTC.

The chain joins TRBV6-5 to TRBJ1-6; no definite D call. CDR1 and CDR2 (germline): MNHEY, SVGAGI. CDR3 length: 15 residues. V gave up 4 bases and J gave up 7 bases, with 14 bases separating them. In DNA form, the CDR3 reads TGTGCCAGCAGTTCCCCCGGTAGTCGGAATTCACCCCTCCACTTT. As protein: CASSSPGSRNSPLHF.

In regard to this clonotype: At one end the junction does not follow the germline gene, possibly because of a read error. The chain recombines TRBV12-3 or TRBV12-4 with TRBJ2-7; 8 bases are shared with TRBD2. CDR3 size: 15 residues. Written as DNA, the CDR3 is TGTGCCGGCAGACCCGGGGGGGCGGGACTCTACGAGCAGTACTTC. It yields the protein CAGRPGGAGLYEQYF.

The genes are TRBV12-3 or TRBV12-4 and TRBJ2-3, with TRBD1 as a possible D gene (6 bases). This CDR3 region has 13 residues. Deletions cut 11 bases from V and 6 bases from J, with 18 bases between. CDR3 sequence reads: CACGQSWGDTQYF. CDR3 nucleotides: TGTGCCTGCGGACAGTCTTGGGGTGATACGCAGTATTTT.

This rearrangement joins TRBV20-1 to TRBJ1-3, with D possibly being TRBD1 (6 bases). Trimming stripped 1 base from V and 2 bases from J, with 6 bases between. In germline, CDR1 is DFQATT, CDR2 SNEGSKA (reference sequence). There are 13 residues in the CDR3. The CDR3: CSARGGPGNTIYF. The CDR3 DNA sequence: TGCAGTGCTAGAGGGGGGCCTGGAAACACCATATATTTT.

This rearrangement joins TRBV6-2 or TRBV6-3 to TRBJ2-5; D unclear. The germline V gene has CDR1 MNHEY and CDR2 SVGEGT. The ends were cut back, 7 bases at V and 5 bases at J, with 11 bases in the middle. The CDR3 length is 12 residues. CDR3 bases: TGTGCCAGCAATAGACTTGGGGAGACCCAGTACTTC. It translates to CASNRLGETQYF.

The V gene is TRBV2, the J gene TRBJ1-5, with D maybe TRBD1 (5 bases). V lost 3 bases to trimming and J lost 5 bases, with 11 bases between them. The CDR3 runs 14 residues. CDR1 and CDR2 (germline): SNHLY, FYNNEI. The CDR3 loop is CASSEGGRDQPQHF. The CDR3 region has the DNA TGTGCCAGCAGTGAGGGGGGTAGGGATCAGCCCCAGCATTTT.

This clonotype was found a few times. The chain employs TRBV20-1 and TRBJ2-4; 7 bases are shared with TRBD2. Trimming took 5 bases from V and 9 from J; bases not matched to a gene: 4. Germline V gene data show CDR1 as DFQATT and CDR2 as SNEGSKA (reference sequence). This CDR3 spans 11 amino acids. CDR3 protein: CSAGGGGIQYF. In DNA, the CDR3 is TGCAGTGCTGGCGGGGGAGGCATTCAGTACTTC.

The gene calls are TRBV11-2 and TRBJ1-1; D might be TRBD1 (6 bases). Between the trimmed V and J ends, which lost 1 base and 0 bases, there was a span of 12 bases. Germline V gene lookup returns CDR1 SGHAT and CDR2 FQNNGV. The length of the CDR3 is 16 residues. The CDR3, as DNA: TGTGCCAGCAGCTTAGGCAGGGGCCGAGTGAACACTGAAGCTTTCTTT. Its translation: CASSLGRGRVNTEAFF.

The CDR3 region has the DNA TGCGCCAGCAGCCGAGGACTAGACGTTGCAGAGACCCAGTACTTC. Translation gives CASSRGLDVAETQYF. This chain joins TRBV4-1 and TRBJ2-5; 7 bases fit TRBD2. Germline assignment: CDR1 MGHRA and CDR2 YSYEKL. J was trimmed by 4 bases and V by 4 bases; bases with no gene match: 9. The CDR3 spans 15 residues.